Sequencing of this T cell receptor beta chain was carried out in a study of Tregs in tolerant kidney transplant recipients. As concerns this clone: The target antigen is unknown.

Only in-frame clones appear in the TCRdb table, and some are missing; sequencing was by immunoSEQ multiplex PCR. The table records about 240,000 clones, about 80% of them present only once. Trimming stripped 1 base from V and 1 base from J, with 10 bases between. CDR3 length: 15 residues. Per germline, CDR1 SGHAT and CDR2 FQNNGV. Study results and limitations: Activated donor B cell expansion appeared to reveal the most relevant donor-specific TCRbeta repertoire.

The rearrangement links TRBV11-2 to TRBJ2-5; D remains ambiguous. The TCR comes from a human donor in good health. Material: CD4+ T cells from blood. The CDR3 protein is CASSLGQALQETQYF. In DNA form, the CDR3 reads TGTGCCAGCAGCTTAGGCCAGGCCCTCCAAGAGACCCAGTACTTC. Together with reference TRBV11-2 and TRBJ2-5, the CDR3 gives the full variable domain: EAGVAQSPRYKIIEKRQSVAFWCNPISGHATLYWYQQILGQGPKLLIQFQNNGVVDDSQLPKDRFSAERLKGVDSTLKIQPAKLEDSAVYLCASSLGQALQETQYFGPGTRLLVL.